This T cell receptor beta chain was recorded in a study of T cells after yellow fever vaccination. Study as a whole: Researchers used SMART-Seq v4 Ultra Low Input to prepare fractions that had low cell numbers. General study points: Clonotype sharing between CD4 and CD8 compartments was small.

V was cut by 5 bases and J by 8 bases, with 6 bases left in between. This CDR3 spans 9 amino acids. CDR1 and CDR2 (germline): DFQATT, SNEGSKA (reference sequence). From the 5' RACE reads, TCRdb called clonotypes with MiXCR, one entry per CDR3 protein. Altogether roughly 310,000 distinct CDR3 sequences are present, approximately 3.8% being singletons, with the ten largest covering about a quarter. This clonotype was recorded many times. Its antigen is currently unknown. The origin of this receptor is a man aged 18 to 29 who received the YFV17D yellow fever vaccine. The chain is built from TRBV20-1 and TRBJ1-2; D gene unclear. The specimen was PBMCs, collected on the day of the yellow fever booster vaccination. The CDR3 protein is CSAQHGYTF. The CDR3 coding sequence is TGCAGTGCTCAACACGGCTACACCTTC.